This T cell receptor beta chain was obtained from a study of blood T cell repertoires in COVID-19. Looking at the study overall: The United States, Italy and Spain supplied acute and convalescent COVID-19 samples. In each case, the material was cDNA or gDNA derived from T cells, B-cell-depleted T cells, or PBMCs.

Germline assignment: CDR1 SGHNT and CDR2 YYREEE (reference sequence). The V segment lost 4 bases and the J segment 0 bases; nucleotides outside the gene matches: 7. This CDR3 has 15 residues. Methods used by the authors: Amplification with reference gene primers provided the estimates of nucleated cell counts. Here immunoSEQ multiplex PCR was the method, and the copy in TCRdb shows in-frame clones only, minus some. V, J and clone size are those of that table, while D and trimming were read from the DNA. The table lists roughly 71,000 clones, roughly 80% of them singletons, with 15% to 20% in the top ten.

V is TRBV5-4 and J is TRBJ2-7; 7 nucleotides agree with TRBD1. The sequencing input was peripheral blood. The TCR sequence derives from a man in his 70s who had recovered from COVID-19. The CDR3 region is CASSATGAGSYEQYF. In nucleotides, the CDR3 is TGTGCCAGCAGCGCCACAGGGGCGGGCTCCTACGAGCAGTACTTC.